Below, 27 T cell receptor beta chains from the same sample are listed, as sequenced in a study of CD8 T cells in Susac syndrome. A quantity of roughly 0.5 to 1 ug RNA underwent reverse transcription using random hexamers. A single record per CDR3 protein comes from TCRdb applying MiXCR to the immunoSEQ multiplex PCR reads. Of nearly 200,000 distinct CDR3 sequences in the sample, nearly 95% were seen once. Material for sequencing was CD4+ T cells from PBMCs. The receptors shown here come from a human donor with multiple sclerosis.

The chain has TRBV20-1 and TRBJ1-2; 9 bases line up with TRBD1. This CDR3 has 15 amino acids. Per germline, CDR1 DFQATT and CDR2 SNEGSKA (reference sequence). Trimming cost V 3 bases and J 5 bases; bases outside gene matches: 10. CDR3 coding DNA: TGCAGTGCTAGGGGCCCACAGGGGGCAGGTTATGGCTACACCTTC. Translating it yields CSARGPQGAGYGYTF.

CDR3 nucleotide sequence: TGTGCCAGCAGCTCCCGCCGGACTAGCGGGAGCGGGAGGGAGACCCAGTACTTC. Translated: CASSSRRTSGSGRETQYF. This sequence joins TRBV7-9 and TRBJ2-5, with TRBD2 matching 13 bases. Trimming removed 4 bases from V and 5 bases from J; junction bases left unmatched: 13. The CDR3 runs to 18 residues. CDR1 is SEHNR and CDR2 is FQNEAQ in the germline V gene (reference sequence).

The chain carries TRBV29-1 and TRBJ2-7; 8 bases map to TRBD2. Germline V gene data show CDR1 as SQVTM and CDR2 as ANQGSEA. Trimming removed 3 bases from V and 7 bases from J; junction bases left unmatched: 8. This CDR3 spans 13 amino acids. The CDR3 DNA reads TGCAGCGTTGATAGTGGCGGGGGGAGAGAGCAGTACTTC. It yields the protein CSVDSGGGREQYF.

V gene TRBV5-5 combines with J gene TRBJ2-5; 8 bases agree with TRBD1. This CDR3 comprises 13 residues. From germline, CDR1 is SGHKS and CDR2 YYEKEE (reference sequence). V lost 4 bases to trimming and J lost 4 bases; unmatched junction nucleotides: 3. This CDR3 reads CASSTTGAETQYF. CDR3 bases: TGTGCCAGCAGCACGACAGGGGCAGAGACCCAGTACTTC.

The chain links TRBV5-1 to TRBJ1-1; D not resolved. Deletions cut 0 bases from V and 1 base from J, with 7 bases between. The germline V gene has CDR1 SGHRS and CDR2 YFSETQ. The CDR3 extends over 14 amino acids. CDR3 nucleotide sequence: TGCGCCAGCAGCTTGGGCCAGGCGAACACTGAAGCTTTCTTT. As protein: CASSLGQANTEAFF. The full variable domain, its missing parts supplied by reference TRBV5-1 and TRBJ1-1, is KAGVTQTPRYLIKTRGQQVTLSCSPISGHRSVSWYQQTPGQGLQFLFEYFSETQRNKGNFPGRFSGRQFSNSRSEMNVSTLELGDSALYLCASSLGQANTEAFFGQGTRLTVV.

Here the CDR3 DNA reads TGTGCCAGCAGTTCACAGGTGACCTATGGCTACACCTTC. Translated, it gives CASSSQVTYGYTF. This chain uses TRBV6-6 with TRBJ1-2; tentatively, D is TRBD1 (5 bases). CDR1 MNHNY and CDR2 SVGAGI come from the germline V gene (reference sequence). V lost 4 bases, J lost 4 bases, and 10 bases lay in between. The CDR3 totals 13 residues.

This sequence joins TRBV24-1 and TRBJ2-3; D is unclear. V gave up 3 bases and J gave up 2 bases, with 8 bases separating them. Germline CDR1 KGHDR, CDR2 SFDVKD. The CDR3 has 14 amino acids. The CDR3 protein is CATSDTIPTDTQYF. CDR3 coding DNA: TGTGCCACCAGTGATACGATCCCCACAGATACGCAGTATTTT.

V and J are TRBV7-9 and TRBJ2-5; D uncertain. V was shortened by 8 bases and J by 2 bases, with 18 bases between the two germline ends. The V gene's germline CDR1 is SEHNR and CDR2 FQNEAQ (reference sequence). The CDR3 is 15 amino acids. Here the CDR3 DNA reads TGTGCCAGCGGGATTTGGACGCGAGCTCAAGAGACCCAGTACTTC. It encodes CASGIWTRAQETQYF.

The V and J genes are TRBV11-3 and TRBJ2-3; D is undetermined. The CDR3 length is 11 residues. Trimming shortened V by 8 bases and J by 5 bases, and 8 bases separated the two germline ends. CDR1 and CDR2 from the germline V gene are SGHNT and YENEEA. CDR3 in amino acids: CASAPGDTQYF. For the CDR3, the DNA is TGTGCCAGCGCGCCCGGAGATACGCAGTATTTT. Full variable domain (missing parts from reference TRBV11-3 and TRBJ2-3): EAGVVQSPRYKIIEKKQPVAFWCNPISGHNTLYWYLQNLGQGPELLIRYENEEAVDDSQLPKDRFSAERLKGVDSTLKIQPAELGDSAVYLCASAPGDTQYFGPGTRLTVL.

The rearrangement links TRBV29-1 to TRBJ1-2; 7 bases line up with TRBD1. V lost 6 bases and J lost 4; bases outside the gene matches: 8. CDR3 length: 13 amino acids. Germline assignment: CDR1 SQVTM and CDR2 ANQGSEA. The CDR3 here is CSVGGQSLYGYTF. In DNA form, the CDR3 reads TGCAGCGTGGGGGGACAGTCTCTCTATGGCTACACCTTC.

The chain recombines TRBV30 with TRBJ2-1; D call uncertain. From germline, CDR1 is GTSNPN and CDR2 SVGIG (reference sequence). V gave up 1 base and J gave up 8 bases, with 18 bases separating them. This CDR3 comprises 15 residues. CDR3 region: CAWSAQATVSDEQFF. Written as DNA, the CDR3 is TGTGCCTGGAGTGCGCAGGCCACGGTGTCCGATGAGCAGTTCTTC. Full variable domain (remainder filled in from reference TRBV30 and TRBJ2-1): SQTIHQWPATLVQPVGSPLSLECTVEGTSNPNLYWYRQAAGRGLQLLFYSVGIGQISSEVPQNLSASRPQDRQFILSSKKLLLSDSGFYLCAWSAQATVSDEQFFGPGTRLTVL.

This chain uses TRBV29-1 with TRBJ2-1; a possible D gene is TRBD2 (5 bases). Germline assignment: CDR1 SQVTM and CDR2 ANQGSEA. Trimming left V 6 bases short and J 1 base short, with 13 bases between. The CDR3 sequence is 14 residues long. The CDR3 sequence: CSVPGWESYNEQFF. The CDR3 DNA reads TGCAGCGTCCCCGGGTGGGAGTCCTACAATGAGCAGTTCTTC.

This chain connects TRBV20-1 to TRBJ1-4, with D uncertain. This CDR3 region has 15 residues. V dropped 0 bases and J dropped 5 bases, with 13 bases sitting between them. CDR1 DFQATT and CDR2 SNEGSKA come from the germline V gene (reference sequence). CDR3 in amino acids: CSARDYSSGNEKLFF. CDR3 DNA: TGCAGTGCTAGAGATTACTCCTCTGGCAATGAAAAACTGTTTTTT.

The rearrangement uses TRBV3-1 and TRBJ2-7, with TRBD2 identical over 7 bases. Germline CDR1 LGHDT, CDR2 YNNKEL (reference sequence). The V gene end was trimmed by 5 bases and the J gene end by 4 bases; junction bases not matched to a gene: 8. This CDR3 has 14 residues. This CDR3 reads CASSGSGLGYEQYF. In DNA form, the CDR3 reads TGTGCCAGCAGCGGGTCCGGACTAGGGTACGAGCAGTACTTC.

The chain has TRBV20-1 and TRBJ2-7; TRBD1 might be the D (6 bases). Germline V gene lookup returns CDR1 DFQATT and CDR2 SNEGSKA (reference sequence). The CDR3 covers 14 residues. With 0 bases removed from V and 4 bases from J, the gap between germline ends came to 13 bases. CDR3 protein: CSARDSGVIYEQYF. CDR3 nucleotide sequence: TGCAGTGCTAGAGATTCAGGGGTCATTTACGAGCAGTACTTC.

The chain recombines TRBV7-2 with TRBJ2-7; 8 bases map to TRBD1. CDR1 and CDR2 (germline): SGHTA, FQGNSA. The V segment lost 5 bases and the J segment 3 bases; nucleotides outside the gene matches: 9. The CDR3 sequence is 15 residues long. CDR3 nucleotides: TGTGCCAGCAGCCAAGGACAGGGTAGGAGCTACGAGCAGTACTTC. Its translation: CASSQGQGRSYEQYF.

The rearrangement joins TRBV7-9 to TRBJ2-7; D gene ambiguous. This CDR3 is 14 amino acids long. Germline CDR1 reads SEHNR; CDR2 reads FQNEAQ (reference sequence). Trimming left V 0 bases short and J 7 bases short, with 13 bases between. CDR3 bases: TGTGCCAGCAGCTTAGCGGGCACCTCGTGGGAGCAGTACTTC. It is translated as CASSLAGTSWEQYF.

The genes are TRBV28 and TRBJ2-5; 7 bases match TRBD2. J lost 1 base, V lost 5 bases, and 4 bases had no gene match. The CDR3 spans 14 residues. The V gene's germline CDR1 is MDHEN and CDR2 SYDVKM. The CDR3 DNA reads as TGTGCCAGCAGTGGGGGGGGGTTCCAAGAGACCCAGTACTTC. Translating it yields CASSGGGFQETQYF.

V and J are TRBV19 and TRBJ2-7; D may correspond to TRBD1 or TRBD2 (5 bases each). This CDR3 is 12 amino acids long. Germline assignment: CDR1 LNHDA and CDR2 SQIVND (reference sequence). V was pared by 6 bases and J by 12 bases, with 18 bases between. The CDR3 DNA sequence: TGTGCCAGTAGGATGGGGGACCAGCGCATGTACTTC. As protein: CASRMGDQRMYF.

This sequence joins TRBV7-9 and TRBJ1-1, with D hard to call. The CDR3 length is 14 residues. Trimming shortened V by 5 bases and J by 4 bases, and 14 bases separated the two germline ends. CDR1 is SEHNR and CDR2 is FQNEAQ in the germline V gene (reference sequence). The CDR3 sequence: CASSTQEMGTEAFF. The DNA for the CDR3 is TGTGCCAGCAGCACTCAAGAGATGGGCACTGAAGCTTTCTTT.

The DNA for the CDR3 is TGTGCCAGCTCATGGCTAACGGGGCAAGGGACCGGCGAGCAGTACTTC. Translation gives CASSWLTGQGTGEQYF. The rearrangement joins TRBV18 to TRBJ2-7, with D perhaps given as TRBD1 or TRBD2 (5 bases each). The CDR3 covers 16 residues. The germline gives CDR1 KGHSH, CDR2 LQKENI. V gave up 5 bases and J gave up 6 bases, with 23 bases separating them.

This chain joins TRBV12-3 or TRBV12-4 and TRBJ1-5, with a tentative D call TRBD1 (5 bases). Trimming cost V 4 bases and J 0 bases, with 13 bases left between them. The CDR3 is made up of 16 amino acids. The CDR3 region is CASSSFLTDSNQPQHF. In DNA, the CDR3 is TGTGCCAGCAGTTCTTTTCTGACAGATAGCAATCAGCCCCAGCATTTT.

Here the CDR3 DNA reads TGTGCCAGCAGTGTAGATTACGAGCAGTACTTC. This gives the protein CASSVDYEQYF. This chain connects TRBV2 to TRBJ2-7; D gene ambiguous. Trimming removed 4 bases from V and 4 bases from J, with 5 bases in between. This CDR3 spans 11 amino acids. Germline V gene sequence: CDR1 SNHLY, CDR2 FYNNEI.

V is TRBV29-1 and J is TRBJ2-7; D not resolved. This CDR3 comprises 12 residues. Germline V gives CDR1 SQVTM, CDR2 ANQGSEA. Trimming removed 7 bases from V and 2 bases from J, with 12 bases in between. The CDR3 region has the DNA TGCAGCGCCGGGCAGATTCCCTACGAGCAGTACTTC. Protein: CSAGQIPYEQYF.

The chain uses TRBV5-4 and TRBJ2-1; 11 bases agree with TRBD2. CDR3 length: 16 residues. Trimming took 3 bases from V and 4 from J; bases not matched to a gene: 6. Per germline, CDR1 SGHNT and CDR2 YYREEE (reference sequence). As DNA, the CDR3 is TGTGCCAGCAGCTCGAGGACTAGCGGGCTTTACAATGAGCAGTTCTTC. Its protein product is CASSSRTSGLYNEQFF.

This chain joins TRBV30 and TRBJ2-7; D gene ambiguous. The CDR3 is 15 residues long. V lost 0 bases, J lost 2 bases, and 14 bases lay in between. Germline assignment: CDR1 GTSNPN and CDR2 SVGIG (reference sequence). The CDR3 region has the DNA TGTGCCTGGAGTGTAGGTCGATGGGGAACCTACGAGCAGTACTTC. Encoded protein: CAWSVGRWGTYEQYF.

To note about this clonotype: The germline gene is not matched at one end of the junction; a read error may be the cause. The chain's CDR3 is CAWRGQGSSENTIYF. Here the CDR3 DNA reads TGTGCCTGGAGGGGACAGGGGAGCTCTGAAAACACCATATATTTT. This chain links TRBV30 with TRBJ1-3; 10 bases are a match to TRBD1. Germline V gene sequence: CDR1 GTSNPN, CDR2 SVGIG (reference sequence). The CDR3 consists of 15 residues.